The rows below give T cell receptor beta chains drawn from one sample of a study of cytomegalovirus exposure and HLA in healthy donors. The repertoire was sequenced with immunoSEQ multiplex PCR; TCRdb's copy has only in-frame clones and lacks some. The sample includes over 100,000 clones, around four fifths of them seen just once. What was sequenced was PBMCs. These receptors all come from a man in his forties in good health and CMV-seronegative. CDR3s include the opening cysteine and the closing phenylalanine or tryptophan. Fields, in order: V gene, clone size, CDR3 protein. Rows give clone size only sometimes, using once, few, many, or a class for an expanded clone.

V gene: TRBV6-5
clone size: NA
CDR3 protein: CASSPDRPMNTEAFF

V gene: TRBV7-9
clone size: NA
CDR3 protein: CASSSRRGGYEQYF

V gene: TRBV28
clone size: NA
CDR3 protein: CASSLFAGETEAFF

V gene: TRBV4-3
clone size: NA
CDR3 protein: CASSLRLADPPGELFF

V gene: TRBV19
clone size: NA
CDR3 protein: CASSITRTDSSYEQYF

V gene: TRBV5-4
clone size: NA
CDR3 protein: CASSTPGQGYNEQFF

V gene: TRBV13
clone size: NA
CDR3 protein: CASSLGQSRKNTEAFF

V gene: TRBV9
clone size: NA
CDR3 protein: CASSAQPRGLAAMQYF

V gene: TRBV7-3
clone size: NA
CDR3 protein: CASSPLGGGNTGELFF

V gene: TRBV6-4
clone size: NA
CDR3 protein: CARGRVLAGGSYNEQFF

V gene: TRBV18
clone size: NA
CDR3 protein: CASLAGLNTEAFF

V gene: TRBV10-3
clone size: NA
CDR3 protein: CAISGDLLRSYEQYF

V gene: TRBV2
clone size: NA
CDR3 protein: CASMDSEDTEAFF

V gene: TRBV19
clone size: NA
CDR3 protein: CASSRTRIHTDTQYF

V gene: TRBV9
clone size: NA
CDR3 protein: CASSALAGRGTGELFF

V gene: TRBV30
clone size: NA
CDR3 protein: CAWSSGMSPLHF

V gene: TRBV29-1
clone size: NA
CDR3 protein: CSVGTGYEQYF

V gene: TRBV19
clone size: NA
CDR3 protein: CASSKDRGMTDTQYF

V gene: TRBV28
clone size: NA
CDR3 protein: CASRPGGQARGAFF

V gene: TRBV5-6
clone size: NA
CDR3 protein: CASSWDRGGEQYF

V gene: TRBV30
clone size: few
CDR3 protein: CAWDRVNSPLHF

V gene: TRBV7-3
clone size: NA
CDR3 protein: CASSLGGQGTYEQYF

V gene: TRBV9
clone size: NA
CDR3 protein: CASSVRDRGTEAFF

V gene: TRBV7-9
clone size: NA
CDR3 protein: CASSLVVSGNIEAFF

V gene: TRBV29-1
clone size: NA
CDR3 protein: CSVDPTSPETQYF

V gene: TRBV7-9
clone size: once
CDR3 protein: CASSSPGGPQETQYF

V gene: TRBV4-2
clone size: NA
CDR3 protein: CASSQDLLSQETQYF

V gene: TRBV10-3
clone size: NA
CDR3 protein: CAITQGAAEQFF

V gene: TRBV5-1
clone size: few
CDR3 protein: CASSLATGGGTEAFF

V gene: TRBV7-7
clone size: NA
CDR3 protein: CASSARDRGREAFF

V gene: TRBV5-4
clone size: NA
CDR3 protein: CASSLGRFGNTIYF

V gene: TRBV7-2
clone size: few
CDR3 protein: CASSAQGARNYGYTF

V gene: TRBV29-1
clone size: few
CDR3 protein: CSVKWDSSGNTIYF

V gene: TRBV30
clone size: NA
CDR3 protein: CAWSVLAINEQFF

V gene: TRBV28
clone size: NA
CDR3 protein: CASSHLTDQETQYF

V gene: TRBV7-9
clone size: NA
CDR3 protein: CASSLEGAFIYEQYF

V gene: TRBV7-7
clone size: NA
CDR3 protein: CASSVEGASNTGELFF

V gene: TRBV21-1
clone size: NA
CDR3 protein: CAQDRSSYNEQFF

V gene: TRBV7-9
clone size: NA
CDR3 protein: CASSSDRASTDTQYF

V gene: TRBV28
clone size: once
CDR3 protein: CASRQALWGYGYTF